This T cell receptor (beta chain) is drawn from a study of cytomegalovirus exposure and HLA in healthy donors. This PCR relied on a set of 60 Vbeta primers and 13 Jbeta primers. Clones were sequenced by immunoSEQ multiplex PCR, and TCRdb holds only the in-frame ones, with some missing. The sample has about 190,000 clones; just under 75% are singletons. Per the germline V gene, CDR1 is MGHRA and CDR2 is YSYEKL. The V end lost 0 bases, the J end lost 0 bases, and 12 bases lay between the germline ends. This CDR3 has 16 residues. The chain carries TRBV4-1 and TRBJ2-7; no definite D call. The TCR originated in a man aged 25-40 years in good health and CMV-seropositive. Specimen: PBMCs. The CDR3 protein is CASSQDWAGSSYEQYF. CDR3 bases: TGCGCCAGCAGCCAAGATTGGGCAGGCAGCTCCTACGAGCAGTACTTC.